This TCR beta chain derives from a study of radiotherapy plus CTLA-4 blockade in lung cancer. Trimming shortened V by 0 bases and J by 6 bases, and 9 bases separated the two germline ends. Germline CDR1 and CDR2: SNHLY and FYNNEI. CDR3 size: 14 residues. This table comes from immunoSEQ multiplex PCR, and its TCRdb copy is limited to in-frame clones, with some not included. The sample shows about 120,000 clones, 75% to 90% of them seen only once. The clonotype comes from a human donor with non-small cell lung cancer that progressed on radiotherapy plus ipilimumab. The sample in question was peripheral blood, obtained from a patient treated with radiotherapy plus ipilimumab. V and J are TRBV2 and TRBJ1-5; no clear D. The CDR3 DNA reads TGTGCCAGCAGTGAAGCGGGTTTCGGTCAGCCCCAGCATTTT. Protein sequence: CASSEAGFGQPQHF.